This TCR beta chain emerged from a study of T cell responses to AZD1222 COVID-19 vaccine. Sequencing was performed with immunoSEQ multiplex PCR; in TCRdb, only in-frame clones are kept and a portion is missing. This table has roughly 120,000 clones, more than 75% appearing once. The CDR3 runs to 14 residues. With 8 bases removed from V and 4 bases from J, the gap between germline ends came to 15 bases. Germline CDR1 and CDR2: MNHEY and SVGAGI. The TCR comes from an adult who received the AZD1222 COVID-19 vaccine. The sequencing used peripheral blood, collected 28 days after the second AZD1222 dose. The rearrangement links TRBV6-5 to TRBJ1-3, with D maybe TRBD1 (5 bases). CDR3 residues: CASGYRPLGNTIYF. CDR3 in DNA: TGTGCCAGCGGGTACAGGCCCCTCGGAAACACCATATATTTT.